These 15 T cell receptor beta chains were sequenced from one sample in a study of blood T cell repertoires in COVID-19. Profiling relied on immunoSEQ multiplex PCR, and the TCRdb table lists in-frame clones only, not all of them. The repertoire holds roughly 160,000 clones, with about 88% as singletons. The sequenced material came from peripheral blood. These TCRs come from a woman older than 75 with COVID-19, enrolled during active disease.

The V and J genes are TRBV7-2 and TRBJ2-3; possibly TRBD2 for D (5 bases). Germline V lookup: CDR1 SGHTA, CDR2 FQGNSA. The ends were cut back, 0 bases at V and 4 bases at J, with 11 bases in the middle. This CDR3 has 15 amino acids. CDR3 nucleotides: TGTGCCAGCAGCTTAGCGCGACGGGGTGCAGATACGCAGTATTTT. The encoded protein is CASSLARRGADTQYF. The whole variable domain, filled in from reference TRBV7-2 and TRBJ2-3, reads GAGVSQSPSNKVTEKGKDVELRCDPISGHTALYWYRQSLGQGLEFLIYFQGNSAPDKSGLPSDRFSAERTGGSVSTLTIQRTQQEDSAVYLCASSLARRGADTQYFGPGTRLTVL.

V and J are TRBV12-3 or TRBV12-4 and TRBJ1-6; 7 positions agree with TRBD1. This CDR3 is 13 amino acids long. V was pared by 6 bases and J by 11 bases, with 7 bases of the junction left unmatched. This chain's CDR3 is CASSPDREAPLHF. CDR3 nucleotide sequence: TGTGCCAGCAGCCCAGACAGGGAAGCACCCCTCCACTTT.

This sequence joins TRBV9 and TRBJ2-1; 7 bases fit TRBD2. V lost 0 bases to trimming and J lost 10 bases; unmatched junction nucleotides: 10. Germline lookup yields CDR1 SGDLS and CDR2 YYNGEE. CDR3 length: 15 amino acids. The CDR3 region has the DNA TGTGCCAGCAGCGTAGATGGGACTAACTTTGGAGAGCAGTTCTTC. Protein product: CASSVDGTNFGEQFF.

This chain uses TRBV10-3 with TRBJ1-2; perhaps TRBD1 as D (5 bases). This CDR3 is 15 amino acids long. From germline, CDR1 is ENHRY and CDR2 SYGVKD. Trimming shortened V by 10 bases and J by 6 bases, and 24 bases separated the two germline ends. The CDR3 loop reads CATTQRGAELDGYTF. The DNA for the CDR3 is TGTGCCACCACTCAAAGGGGTGCCGAGCTCGATGGCTACACCTTC.

This clone was counted a single time. The rearrangement links TRBV19 to TRBJ1-2; TRBD1 aligns across 11 bases. The CDR3 extends over 14 amino acids. Germline V CDR1 and CDR2: LNHDA, SQIVND (reference sequence). J lost 3 bases, V lost 5 bases, and 2 bases had no gene match. CDR3 DNA sequence: TGTGCCAGTAGTCGGACAGGGGGCGACTATGGCTACACCTTC. Amino acids: CASSRTGGDYGYTF.

Details on this clone: At one of its ends the junction is not consistent with the germline gene, which may arise from a read error. The chain joins TRBV2 to TRBJ2-7, with D perhaps matching TRBD1 (7 bases). The germline gives CDR1 SNHLY, CDR2 FYNNEI. The CDR3 spans 11 residues. CDR3 protein: CASSEQGEENF. The CDR3 DNA reads as TGTGCCAGCAGTGAACAGGGGGAGGAGAACTTC.

The rearrangement links TRBV24-1 to TRBJ2-1, with 8 positions matching TRBD2. This CDR3 has 14 residues. Losses at the gene ends were 4 bases for V and 4 bases for J; bases not matched to a gene: 2. The germline V gene encodes CDR1 KGHDR and CDR2 SFDVKD. CDR3 coding DNA: TGTGCCACCAGTGAGACTAGCGATTACAATGAGCAGTTCTTC. Amino acid sequence: CATSETSDYNEQFF.

The J gene is TRBJ1-1, the V gene TRBV29-1; D is uncertain. Trimming removed 4 bases from V and 7 bases from J, with 7 bases in between. Germline values: CDR1 SQVTM, CDR2 ANQGSEA. The CDR3 has 10 amino acids. The CDR3 nucleotides are TGCAGCGTTGCCCACGGTGAAGCTTTCTTT. Translated: CSVAHGEAFF.

This clone came up a few times. V gene TRBV28 combines with J gene TRBJ2-1, with a possible D match to TRBD2 (7 bases). This CDR3 has 18 residues. In germline, CDR1 is MDHEN, CDR2 SYDVKM. Trimming took off 4 bases at V and 0 bases at J, with 19 bases between the two ends. CDR3 DNA sequence: TGTGCCAGCAGTTCCTTGGGGGGGGCAGGAAGCTCCTACAATGAGCAGTTCTTC. Translation: CASSSLGGAGSSYNEQFF. The complete variable domain, with remaining parts taken from reference TRBV28 and TRBJ2-1, reads DVKVTQSSRYLVKRTGEKVFLECVQDMDHENMFWYRQDPGLGLRLIYFSYDVKMKEKGDIPEGYSVSREKKERFSLILESASTNQTSMYLCASSSLGGAGSSYNEQFFGPGTRLTVL.

The chain uses TRBV7-8 and TRBJ1-1; a possible D gene is TRBD1 (5 bases). CDR3 length: 12 residues. The V end was cut by 5 bases, the J end by 7 bases, with 11 bases between. The germline gives CDR1 SGHVS, CDR2 FQNEAQ. The CDR3 here is CASSATDHEAFF. CDR3 sequence (DNA): TGTGCCAGCAGCGCGACAGACCATGAAGCTTTCTTT.

This clone was seen only once. The chain carries TRBV6-4 and TRBJ2-1; TRBD2 matches at 11 bases. CDR1 is MRHNA and CDR2 is SNTAGT in the germline V gene. This CDR3 is built from 15 residues. With V trimmed by 4 bases and J by 6 bases, 5 bases remained unmatched. CDR3 residues: CASSATSGSFNEQFF. CDR3 DNA: TGTGCCAGCAGTGCCACTAGCGGGAGCTTCAATGAGCAGTTCTTC.

DNA for the CDR3: TGTGCCAGCAGAGTAGCGGTCGTGACGAGTGAAAAACTGTTTTTT. Its translation is CASRVAVVTSEKLFF. The V and J genes are TRBV28 and TRBJ1-4, with D uncertain. The V gene lost 6 bases and the J gene lost 7 bases, with 18 bases spanning the gap. Per germline, CDR1 MDHEN and CDR2 SYDVKM. The CDR3 extends over 15 amino acids.

The chain links TRBV19 to TRBJ2-7, with 11 bases identical to TRBD1. CDR1 is LNHDA and CDR2 is SQIVND in the germline V gene (reference sequence). The trim removed 3 bases at V and 4 bases at J, leaving 5 bases unmatched. The CDR3 has 15 amino acids. CDR3 sequence (DNA): TGTGCCAGTAGTATCGGACAGGGGGCGCCGTACGAGCAGTACTTC. Amino acids: CASSIGQGAPYEQYF. The entire variable domain, with the rest obtained from reference TRBV19 and TRBJ2-7, is as follows: DGGITQSPKYLFRKEGQNVTLSCEQNLNHDAMYWYRQDPGQGLRLIYYSQIVNDFQKGDIAEGYSVSREKKESFPLTVTSAQKNPTAFYLCASSIGQGAPYEQYFGPGTRLTVT.

The chain is built from TRBV5-1 and TRBJ2-7, with D possibly being TRBD1 (6 bases). Germline assignment: CDR1 SGHRS and CDR2 YFSETQ. The CDR3 runs 14 residues. Deletions cut 7 bases from V and 0 bases from J, with 14 bases between. CDR3 residues: CASRQGLISYEQYF. As DNA, the CDR3 is TGCGCCAGCCGTCAGGGGCTCATCTCCTACGAGCAGTACTTC.

A single count supports this clone. The chain joins TRBV28 to TRBJ1-5, with D possibly matching TRBD1 (6 bases). This CDR3 has 16 amino acids. The germline gives CDR1 MDHEN, CDR2 SYDVKM. V was trimmed by 2 bases and J by 2 bases, leaving 13 bases between them. The CDR3 region has the DNA TGTGCCAGCAGTTTAATACAGGGAACTGGCAATCAGCCCCAGCATTTT. It yields the protein CASSLIQGTGNQPQHF.